The source of this T cell receptor (beta chain) is a study of T cell repertoires in ileal Crohn's disease. About the research overall: Operated complications were stricturing disease (approximately 61%) and penetrating disease (around 39%).

Profiled with immunoSEQ multiplex PCR; TCRdb holds only in-frame clones, not every one. The sample includes over 14,000 clones, around four fifths of them seen just once. Study conclusions and caveats: Compared with CD4 T cells, sorted CD8 cells carried more expanded clones. All patients with clonality above 26.8% had endoscopic recurrence.

CDR1 is MNHNS, CDR2 SASEGT, per germline. Trimming removed 8 bases from V and 11 bases from J; junction bases left unmatched: 5. CDR3 length: 10 amino acids. As regards this clone: Its antigen is as yet unknown.

The source material was ileal tissue. This chain joins TRBV6-1 and TRBJ1-1; 7 bases match TRBD1. The origin of this receptor is an adult with Crohn's disease. The CDR3 reads CASLGGEAFF. CDR3 DNA: TGTGCCAGCTTAGGGGGCGAGGCTTTCTTT.